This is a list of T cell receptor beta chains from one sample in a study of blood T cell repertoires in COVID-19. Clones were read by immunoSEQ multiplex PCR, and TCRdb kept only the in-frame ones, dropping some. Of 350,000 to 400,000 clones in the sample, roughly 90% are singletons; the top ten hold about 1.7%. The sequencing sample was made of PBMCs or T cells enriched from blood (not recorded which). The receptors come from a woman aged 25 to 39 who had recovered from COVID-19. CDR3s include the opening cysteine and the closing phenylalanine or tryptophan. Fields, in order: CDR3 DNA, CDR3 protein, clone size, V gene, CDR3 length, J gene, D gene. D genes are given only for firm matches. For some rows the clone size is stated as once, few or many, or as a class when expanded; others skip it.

cdr3_nt: TGTGCCAGCAGCTTAGCAGAACGGACTGACATCTATCAGCAGCAGTTCTTC
cdr3_aa: CASSLAERTDIYQQQFF
clone_size: .
v_call: TRBV7-6
cdr3_length: 17
j_call: TRBJ2-1
d_call: .

cdr3_nt: TGTGCCAGCACCCGCCAGGGAAACAATGAGCAGTTCTTC
cdr3_aa: CASTRQGNNEQFF
clone_size: .
v_call: TRBV12-3/TRBV12-4
cdr3_length: 13
j_call: TRBJ2-1
d_call: .

cdr3_nt: TGCGCCAGCAGGCTTACTAGCGGGAGGATCGATGAGCAGTTCTTC
cdr3_aa: CASRLTSGRIDEQFF
clone_size: .
v_call: TRBV4-1
cdr3_length: 15
j_call: TRBJ2-1
d_call: TRBD2

cdr3_nt: TGTGCCATCAGTGAGTCGGCTAGCGGGAGGAGTGGGGGCGAGCAGTACTTC
cdr3_aa: CAISESASGRSGGEQYF
clone_size: .
v_call: TRBV10-3
cdr3_length: 17
j_call: TRBJ2-7
d_call: TRBD2

cdr3_nt: TGTGCCAGTAGCTTAAGGGGACAGCGAAATGAAAAACTGTTTTTT
cdr3_aa: CASSLRGQRNEKLFF
clone_size: .
v_call: TRBV19
cdr3_length: 15
j_call: TRBJ1-4
d_call: TRBD1

cdr3_nt: TGTGCCAGCAGCTTCACAGGGAGAATGGAAAAACTGTTTTTT
cdr3_aa: CASSFTGRMEKLFF
clone_size: once
v_call: TRBV5-5
cdr3_length: 14
j_call: TRBJ1-4
d_call: .

cdr3_nt: TGCAGCGTGGGTCCCACAGGGTCGGGGGGCTACACCTTC
cdr3_aa: CSVGPTGSGGYTF
clone_size: .
v_call: TRBV29-1
cdr3_length: 13
j_call: TRBJ1-2
d_call: .

cdr3_nt: TGTGCCAGCAGCCTTACAGGGGTAGGCGAAAAACTGTTTTTT
cdr3_aa: CASSLTGVGEKLFF
clone_size: once
v_call: TRBV6-5
cdr3_length: 14
j_call: TRBJ1-4
d_call: TRBD1

cdr3_nt: TGTGCCAGCAGCTTAGGGGCCGGCTTTGGTGAGCAGTTCTTC
cdr3_aa: CASSLGAGFGEQFF
clone_size: .
v_call: TRBV11-2
cdr3_length: 14
j_call: TRBJ2-1
d_call: .

cdr3_nt: TGTGCCTGGAGTTCCAGGGATTATGGCTACACCTTC
cdr3_aa: CAWSSRDYGYTF
clone_size: .
v_call: TRBV30
cdr3_length: 12
j_call: TRBJ1-2
d_call: .

cdr3_nt: TGTGCCAGTAGTCGTGGGACTAGCTTCAGCAATGAGCAGTTCTTC
cdr3_aa: CASSRGTSFSNEQFF
clone_size: .
v_call: TRBV19
cdr3_length: 15
j_call: TRBJ2-1
d_call: TRBD2

cdr3_nt: TGTGCCAGCCCTCCCGGGACAAGCGCGAAAGCTTTCTTT
cdr3_aa: CASPPGTSAKAFF
clone_size: .
v_call: TRBV21-1
cdr3_length: 13
j_call: TRBJ1-1
d_call: .

cdr3_nt: TGTGCCAGCAGTTACTCTGGGGGGGAGTCTTACGAGCAGTACTTC
cdr3_aa: CASSYSGGESYEQYF
clone_size: .
v_call: TRBV6-5
cdr3_length: 15
j_call: TRBJ2-7
d_call: TRBD2

cdr3_nt: TGCGCCAGCAGCCCCGGGACAGGTATTTTCGACACTGAAGCTTTCTTT
cdr3_aa: CASSPGTGIFDTEAFF
clone_size: .
v_call: TRBV5-1
cdr3_length: 16
j_call: TRBJ1-1
d_call: TRBD1

cdr3_nt: TGTGCCAGCAGTGATAGACGTAGCGGGAGGGCCAACAATGAGCAGTTCTTC
cdr3_aa: CASSDRRSGRANNEQFF
clone_size: .
v_call: TRBV2
cdr3_length: 17
j_call: TRBJ2-1
d_call: TRBD2

cdr3_nt: TGCGCCAGCAGCCAAGGTTATTTTAGCGGGGGGCCCGAGGCCGGGGAGCTGTTTTTT
cdr3_aa: CASSQGYFSGGPEAGELFF
clone_size: .
v_call: TRBV4-3
cdr3_length: 19
j_call: TRBJ2-2
d_call: TRBD2

cdr3_nt: TGTGCCAGCAGCCGACAGGGTAGCAATCAGCCCCAGCATTTT
cdr3_aa: CASSRQGSNQPQHF
clone_size: .
v_call: TRBV3-1/TRBV3-2
cdr3_length: 14
j_call: TRBJ1-5
d_call: TRBD1

cdr3_nt: TGTGCCAGCAGCTTGACCCCGACAGGGAGGTGGGATCAGCCCCAGCATTTT
cdr3_aa: CASSLTPTGRWDQPQHF
clone_size: .
v_call: TRBV5-6
cdr3_length: 17
j_call: TRBJ1-5
d_call: TRBD1

cdr3_nt: TGTGCCAGCAGGGACAGGGGGGAAACTGAAGCTTTCTTT
cdr3_aa: CASRDRGETEAFF
clone_size: .
v_call: TRBV6-6
cdr3_length: 13
j_call: TRBJ1-1
d_call: TRBD1

cdr3_nt: TGCGCCAGCAGCCCTCGCGGGGGACAGGGAACCTACGAGCAGTACTTC
cdr3_aa: CASSPRGGQGTYEQYF
clone_size: few
v_call: TRBV5-1
cdr3_length: 16
j_call: TRBJ2-7
d_call: TRBD1

cdr3_nt: TGTGCCAGCAGCCTTCCAAGTAGCGGGAGGGATACGCAGTATTTT
cdr3_aa: CASSLPSSGRDTQYF
clone_size: .
v_call: TRBV5-4
cdr3_length: 15
j_call: TRBJ2-3
d_call: TRBD2

cdr3_nt: TGTGCCAGCAGCTGGAGGGGAACAGTTAGTATGAACACTGAAGCTTTCTTT
cdr3_aa: CASSWRGTVSMNTEAFF
clone_size: few
v_call: TRBV28
cdr3_length: 17
j_call: TRBJ1-1
d_call: .

cdr3_nt: TGTGCCAGTAGCCCAACAGCATCCACAGATACGCAGTATTTT
cdr3_aa: CASSPTASTDTQYF
clone_size: .
v_call: TRBV19
cdr3_length: 14
j_call: TRBJ2-3
d_call: .

cdr3_nt: TGTGCCACCCGAGACAGATCCACTGAAGCTTTCTTT
cdr3_aa: CATRDRSTEAFF
clone_size: .
v_call: TRBV24-1
cdr3_length: 12
j_call: TRBJ1-1
d_call: .

cdr3_nt: TGTGCCAGCAGTCTCCCCGCAGGGGGCATCTATGGCTACACCTTC
cdr3_aa: CASSLPAGGIYGYTF
clone_size: .
v_call: TRBV28
cdr3_length: 15
j_call: TRBJ1-2
d_call: TRBD1

cdr3_nt: TGTGCCAGCAGTCGACAGGGGAATCAGCCCCAGCATTTT
cdr3_aa: CASSRQGNQPQHF
clone_size: .
v_call: TRBV6-5
cdr3_length: 13
j_call: TRBJ1-5
d_call: TRBD1

cdr3_nt: TGTGCCAGCAGGTTTCAGGGGGAGAACACTGAAGCTTTCTTT
cdr3_aa: CASRFQGENTEAFF
clone_size: .
v_call: TRBV2
cdr3_length: 14
j_call: TRBJ1-1
d_call: TRBD1

cdr3_nt: TGCGCCAGCAGCTTGGGGGGCCGGACGTATGGCTACACCTTC
cdr3_aa: CASSLGGRTYGYTF
clone_size: .
v_call: TRBV5-1
cdr3_length: 14
j_call: TRBJ1-2
d_call: .

cdr3_nt: TGTGCCAGCAGTTACTGGACAGGAGCTCAAGAGACCCAGTACTTC
cdr3_aa: CASSYWTGAQETQYF
clone_size: .
v_call: TRBV28
cdr3_length: 15
j_call: TRBJ2-5
d_call: TRBD1

cdr3_nt: TGTGCCAGCAGCCCCGCCGGGACAGGGACTTCGAGTTACGAGCAGTACTTC
cdr3_aa: CASSPAGTGTSSYEQYF
clone_size: .
v_call: TRBV3-1/TRBV3-2
cdr3_length: 17
j_call: TRBJ2-7
d_call: TRBD1

cdr3_nt: TGTGCCAGTAGAGGACAGGGTTTCATTCAGCCCCAGCATTTT
cdr3_aa: CASRGQGFIQPQHF
clone_size: .
v_call: TRBV19
cdr3_length: 14
j_call: TRBJ1-5
d_call: TRBD1

cdr3_nt: TGTGCCAGCAGCTTAGCCGGACAGGGCGGGCAAGCTTTCTTT
cdr3_aa: CASSLAGQGGQAFF
clone_size: .
v_call: TRBV13
cdr3_length: 14
j_call: TRBJ1-1
d_call: TRBD1

cdr3_nt: TGTGCCAGCCGCGGACCAGGGGGGGAAAAACTGTTTTTT
cdr3_aa: CASRGPGGEKLFF
clone_size: .
v_call: TRBV28
cdr3_length: 13
j_call: TRBJ1-4
d_call: TRBD1

cdr3_nt: TGTGCCAGCAGCCAAGATGAGGGTCTATATGGCTACACCTTC
cdr3_aa: CASSQDEGLYGYTF
clone_size: .
v_call: TRBV3-1/TRBV3-2
cdr3_length: 14
j_call: TRBJ1-2
d_call: .

cdr3_nt: TGTGCCTGGGTTCCCGACAGGGGTACAGATACGCAGTATTTT
cdr3_aa: CAWVPDRGTDTQYF
clone_size: once
v_call: TRBV30
cdr3_length: 14
j_call: TRBJ2-3
d_call: TRBD1

cdr3_nt: TGCAGCGTTGTTCGTCCTATGAACACTGAAGCTTTCTTT
cdr3_aa: CSVVRPMNTEAFF
clone_size: .
v_call: TRBV29-1
cdr3_length: 13
j_call: TRBJ1-1
d_call: .

cdr3_nt: TGTGCCAGCAGCCAAGATCTTATCGGGGGACTAGCGGAGTACAATGAGCAGTTCTTC
cdr3_aa: CASSQDLIGGLAEYNEQFF
clone_size: .
v_call: TRBV3-1/TRBV3-2
cdr3_length: 19
j_call: TRBJ2-1
d_call: TRBD2

cdr3_nt: TGTGCCAGCAGCTACGGACAGGGCCCAGCGCCCCTCCACTTT
cdr3_aa: CASSYGQGPAPLHF
clone_size: .
v_call: TRBV7-9
cdr3_length: 14
j_call: TRBJ1-6
d_call: TRBD1

cdr3_nt: TGTGCCAGCAGCGAAACAGGGGCGAACACTGAAGCTTTCTTT
cdr3_aa: CASSETGANTEAFF
clone_size: .
v_call: TRBV7-2
cdr3_length: 14
j_call: TRBJ1-1
d_call: TRBD1

cdr3_nt: TGTGCCAGCAGTCCGGACAACGCTAACTATGGCTACACCTTC
cdr3_aa: CASSPDNANYGYTF
clone_size: .
v_call: TRBV2
cdr3_length: 14
j_call: TRBJ1-2
d_call: .

cdr3_nt: TGTGCCAGCAGTGATACTGTCTACGAGCAGTACTTC
cdr3_aa: CASSDTVYEQYF
clone_size: few
v_call: TRBV2
cdr3_length: 12
j_call: TRBJ2-7
d_call: .

cdr3_nt: TGTGCCAGCAGTTACCAGGGCAACTATGGCTACACCTTC
cdr3_aa: CASSYQGNYGYTF
clone_size: once
v_call: TRBV12-3/TRBV12-4
cdr3_length: 13
j_call: TRBJ1-2
d_call: .

cdr3_nt: TGTGCCAGCAGTAACCCACCTATCAATGAGCAGTTCTTC
cdr3_aa: CASSNPPINEQFF
clone_size: .
v_call: TRBV6-5
cdr3_length: 13
j_call: TRBJ2-1
d_call: .

cdr3_nt: TGCGCCAGCAGCCAAGAGTTACTAGCGGGGGGCACAGATACGCAGTATTTT
cdr3_aa: CASSQELLAGGTDTQYF
clone_size: once
v_call: TRBV4-1
cdr3_length: 17
j_call: TRBJ2-3
d_call: TRBD2

cdr3_nt: TGCGCCAGCAGCAAGGGACAGGGGCATTCACCCCTCCACTTT
cdr3_aa: CASSKGQGHSPLHF
clone_size: .
v_call: TRBV5-1
cdr3_length: 14
j_call: TRBJ1-6
d_call: TRBD1

cdr3_nt: TGTGCCAGCAGTTACCGACCTACAGGGCCGGGTGGCTACACCTTC
cdr3_aa: CASSYRPTGPGGYTF
clone_size: .
v_call: TRBV6-2/TRBV6-3
cdr3_length: 15
j_call: TRBJ1-2
d_call: .

cdr3_nt: TGCGCCAGCAGCCCTAGCTCCGGCGGACCCTACAATGAGCAGTTCTTC
cdr3_aa: CASSPSSGGPYNEQFF
clone_size: .
v_call: TRBV4-1
cdr3_length: 16
j_call: TRBJ2-1
d_call: .

cdr3_nt: TGCGCCAGCAGCCAAGCGGGACAGGGTTCTTCACCCCTCCACTTT
cdr3_aa: CASSQAGQGSSPLHF
clone_size: .
v_call: TRBV4-1
cdr3_length: 15
j_call: TRBJ1-6
d_call: TRBD1

cdr3_nt: TGTGCCAGCAATCGGGACACTGAAGCTTTCTTT
cdr3_aa: CASNRDTEAFF
clone_size: .
v_call: TRBV2
cdr3_length: 11
j_call: TRBJ1-1
d_call: .

cdr3_nt: TGTGCCAGCAGTGAAGCGCCCCCACCGGGACAGGGGCAGCGGGGTTATGAAAAACTGTTTTTT
cdr3_aa: CASSEAPPPGQGQRGYEKLFF
clone_size: .
v_call: TRBV6-1
cdr3_length: 21
j_call: TRBJ1-4
d_call: TRBD1

cdr3_nt: TGCAGCGTTGATAGGGACAACCGCCCTGAAGCTTTCTTT
cdr3_aa: CSVDRDNRPEAFF
clone_size: .
v_call: TRBV29-1
cdr3_length: 13
j_call: TRBJ1-1
d_call: .